This entry features one TCR beta chain sequence. Its antigen is still unknown. This sample was taken from a study of long-term antiretroviral therapy in people with HIV. Whole-study results and caveats: Versus controls, repertoires in people with HIV had narrower CDR3 length ranges.

Version v3.0 of the immunoSEQ assay was performed at survey level. Only in-frame clones appear in the TCRdb table, and some are missing; sequencing was by immunoSEQ multiplex PCR. The sample contains around 26,000 clones, around 86% of which appear only once. Source: unsorted PBMCs, taken 2.9 years after starting antiretroviral therapy. The TCR originated in a man aged 50-59 years with HIV.

The CDR3 is CASSPARVMNTEAFF. CDR3 sequence (DNA): TGTGCCAGCAGTCCCGCCAGGGTGATGAACACTGAAGCTTTCTTT. This chain links TRBV28 with TRBJ1-1; D is possibly TRBD1 (5 bases). Trimming removed 5 bases at V and 0 bases at J, with 13 bases between. CDR1 is MDHEN, CDR2 SYDVKM, per germline. The CDR3 consists of 15 residues.